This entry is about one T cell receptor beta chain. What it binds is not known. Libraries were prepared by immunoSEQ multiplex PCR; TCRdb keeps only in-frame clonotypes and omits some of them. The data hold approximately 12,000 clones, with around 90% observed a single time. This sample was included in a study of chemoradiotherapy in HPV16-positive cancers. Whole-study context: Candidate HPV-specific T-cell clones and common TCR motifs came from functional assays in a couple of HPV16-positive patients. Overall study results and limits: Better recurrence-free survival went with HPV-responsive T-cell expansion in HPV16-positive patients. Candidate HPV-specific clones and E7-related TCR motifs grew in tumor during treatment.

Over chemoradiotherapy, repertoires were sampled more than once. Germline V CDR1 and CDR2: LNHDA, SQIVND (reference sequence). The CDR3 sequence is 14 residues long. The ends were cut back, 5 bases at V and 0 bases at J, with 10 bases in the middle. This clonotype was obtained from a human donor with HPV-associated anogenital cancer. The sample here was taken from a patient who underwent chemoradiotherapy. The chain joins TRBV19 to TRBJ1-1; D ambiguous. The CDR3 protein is CASSEGRLNTEAFF. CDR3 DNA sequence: TGTGCCAGTAGTGAAGGACGGTTGAACACTGAAGCTTTCTTT.